The next 12 T cell receptor beta chains were all read from a single sample in a study of blood T cell repertoires in COVID-19. TCRdb's table, derived via immunoSEQ multiplex PCR, lists solely in-frame clones and lacks some. Altogether a few hundred thousand clones are present, about 85% being singletons, with the ten largest covering about 7%. Sequences were obtained from PBMCs or T cells enriched from blood (not recorded which). These receptors originate from a woman in her fifties or sixties who had been exposed to COVID-19.

This chain links TRBV3-1 (or the pseudogene TRBV3-2) with TRBJ2-5; 12 bases are shared with TRBD2. Germline V gives CDR1 LGHDT, CDR2 YNNKEL (reference sequence). Trimming took 3 bases from V and 6 from J; bases not matched to a gene: 8. The CDR3 has 16 amino acids. The DNA for the CDR3 is TGTGCCAGCAGCCAGGCGTCTAGCGGGGGGGCGAAGACCCAGTACTTC. Translation gives CASSQASSGGAKTQYF.

Here the CDR3 DNA reads TGTGCCAGCAGTTCCGCCAGGGGGGCTGAAGCTTTCTTT. Its protein product is CASSSARGAEAFF. The chain joins TRBV6-2 or TRBV6-3 to TRBJ1-1; 7 nucleotides align to TRBD1. The V gene end was trimmed by 4 bases and the J gene end by 6 bases; junction bases not matched to a gene: 5. This CDR3 has 13 residues. Looked up from germline, CDR1 is MNHEY and CDR2 is SVGEGT.

The chain recombines TRBV15 with TRBJ1-4; TRBD1 matches at 8 bases. Germline V gene sequence: CDR1 LNHNV, CDR2 YYDKDF (reference sequence). The CDR3 is made up of 14 amino acids. The V and J ends lost 4 bases and 7 bases, in that order; junction bases with no gene match: 5. The CDR3 spells CATSIDRGSEKLFF. CDR3 DNA sequence: TGTGCCACCAGCATCGACAGGGGAAGTGAAAAACTGTTTTTT.

The chain couples TRBV4-3 to TRBJ2-2, with 8 bases matching TRBD2. The CDR3 runs to 15 residues. After removal of 4 bases from V and 5 bases from J, the junction contained 6 bases not matched to a gene. CDR1 and CDR2 (germline): LGHNA, YSLEER. CDR3 coding DNA: TGCGCCAGCAGCCCCCGGCCTAGCGGGACCGGGGAGCTGTTTTTT. Protein: CASSPRPSGTGELFF.

The chain has TRBV19 and TRBJ1-6; D remains ambiguous. V was cut by 5 bases and J by 5 bases, with 4 bases left in between. Looked up from germline, CDR1 is LNHDA and CDR2 is SQIVND (reference sequence). The CDR3 contains 12 residues. This chain's CDR3 is CASSENNSPLHF. In nucleotides, the CDR3 is TGTGCCAGTAGTGAGAATAATTCACCCCTCCACTTT.

The gene calls are TRBV3-1 (or the pseudogene TRBV3-2) and TRBJ2-1, with D perhaps TRBD2 (7 bases). CDR1 and CDR2 (germline): LGHDT, YNNKEL (reference sequence). The V and J ends lost 0 bases and 4 bases respectively, with 16 bases between them. The CDR3 is made up of 17 amino acids. CDR3 sequence reads: CASSQEIGGGFYNEQFF. In DNA, the CDR3 is TGTGCCAGCAGCCAAGAAATAGGGGGGGGCTTTTACAATGAGCAGTTCTTC.

This clone was seen a single time. The rearrangement joins TRBV6-5 to TRBJ1-5, with a weak D call TRBD1 (6 bases). The length of the CDR3 is 15 residues. Trimming pared 6 bases from V and 0 bases from J, leaving 12 bases between. Looked up from germline, CDR1 is MNHEY and CDR2 is SVGAGI. CDR3 protein: CASSRGQNSNQPQHF. DNA of the CDR3: TGTGCCAGCAGCCGAGGACAGAATAGCAATCAGCCCCAGCATTTT.

The rearrangement links TRBV7-9 to TRBJ1-4; D perhaps matches TRBD1 (6 bases). Trimming took 4 bases from V and 8 from J, leaving 14 bases between them. Germline CDR1 is SEHNR and CDR2 is FQNEAQ (reference sequence). This CDR3 has 14 amino acids. The CDR3 is CASSYQGFGEKLFF. In nucleotides, the CDR3 is TGTGCCAGCAGCTACCAGGGGTTTGGGGAAAAACTGTTTTTT.

The chain couples TRBV28 to TRBJ1-3; D remains unclear. Trimming shortened V by 5 bases and J by 2 bases, and 10 bases separated the two germline ends. From germline, CDR1 is MDHEN and CDR2 SYDVKM. CDR3 length equals 14 residues. The DNA of the CDR3 is TGTGCCAGCAGTCCCCCAGGTACTGGAAACACCATATATTTT. It specifies CASSPPGTGNTIYF.

The table lists this clone with a few counts. The rearrangement links TRBV28 to TRBJ1-5, with 7 bases lining up with TRBD1. Unmatched junction bases numbered 5, after V lost 2 bases and J lost 1 base. The CDR3 spans 16 residues. In germline, CDR1 is MDHEN, CDR2 SYDVKM. The CDR3 nucleotides read TGTGCCAGCAGTTTAATACAGGGGTCGAGCAATCAGCCCCAGCATTTT. Translating gives CASSLIQGSSNQPQHF.

The rearrangement links TRBV19 to TRBJ1-6, with a weak D call TRBD1 (5 bases). The V gene's germline CDR1 is LNHDA and CDR2 SQIVND (reference sequence). The CDR3 contains 16 residues. V was cut by 6 bases and J by 0 bases, with 12 bases left in between. The CDR3 region has the DNA TGTGCCAGTAGAGACAGAACCAGCTCCTATAATTCACCCCTCCACTTT. This gives the protein CASRDRTSSYNSPLHF.

V gene TRBV9 combines with J gene TRBJ2-3; D unclear. Trimming stripped 0 bases from V and 0 bases from J, with 17 bases between. In germline, CDR1 is SGDLS, CDR2 YYNGEE. CDR3 size: 18 residues. In nucleotides, the CDR3 is TGTGCCAGCAGCGTAGACCGGTACAGAACCTCTAGCACAGATACGCAGTATTTT. Translation gives CASSVDRYRTSSTDTQYF.